Below are 11 T cell receptor beta chains sequenced from a single sample in a study of blood T cell repertoires in COVID-19. Assay used: immunoSEQ multiplex PCR; TCRdb lists only in-frame clones, some missing. In the table there are 70,000 to 95,000 clones, approximately 86% of which are singletons. Sequencing was done on a sample of peripheral blood. The receptors were gathered from an elderly woman with acute or convalescent COVID-19.

V is TRBV19 and J is TRBJ1-6, with 7 bases lining up with TRBD1. Germline trimming cut 7 bases from V and 7 bases from J; bases unmatched to any gene: 10. Germline lookup yields CDR1 LNHDA and CDR2 SQIVND (reference sequence). This CDR3 is 15 amino acids long. In DNA form, the CDR3 reads TGTGCCAGTACCCCCTCCCAGGGGGGCAATTCACCCCTCCACTTT. Translated, it gives CASTPSQGGNSPLHF.

The chain has TRBV6-5 and TRBJ1-1; 8 positions agree with TRBD1. V lost 6 bases and J lost 5; bases outside the gene matches: 11. Germline loops: CDR1 MNHEY, CDR2 SVGAGI. This CDR3 has 15 amino acids. The CDR3 nucleotides are TGTGCCAGCAGGCCCCCCAGGGGGCTTGGGACTGAAGCTTTCTTT. As protein: CASRPPRGLGTEAFF.

The rearrangement joins TRBV4-3 to TRBJ1-5, with D possibly TRBD1 on 5 matching bases. V was trimmed by 0 bases and J by 4 bases, leaving 10 bases between them. The CDR3 contains 15 residues. The germline V gene has CDR1 LGHNA and CDR2 YSLEER. The CDR3 bases are TGCGCCAGCAGCCAAGATGGGGGGAGAAATCAGCCCCAGCATTTT. It specifies CASSQDGGRNQPQHF.

V usage is TRBV7-8 and J usage is TRBJ2-1; 7 nucleotides match TRBD1. Germline V gene sequence: CDR1 SGHVS, CDR2 FQNEAQ. The trim removed 6 bases at V and 10 bases at J, leaving 12 bases unmatched. The length of the CDR3 is 14 residues. The CDR3 nucleotides read TGTGCCAGCAGTGTTGCCTTATACAGGGGCGAGCAGTTCTTC. Encoded protein: CASSVALYRGEQFF.

This clone occurred once. The rearrangement links TRBV14 to TRBJ2-1; TRBD1 aligns across 9 bases. V was pared by 4 bases and J by 4 bases, with 11 bases of the junction left unmatched. Germline V gene data show CDR1 as SGHDN and CDR2 as FVKESK. This CDR3 is 17 amino acids long. The CDR3 coding sequence is TGTGCCAGCAGCCGTCCCGGGACAGGGCCAGGGTACAATGAGCAGTTCTTC. Encoded protein: CASSRPGTGPGYNEQFF.

This clone showed up just a few times. The rearrangement joins TRBV30 to TRBJ2-1; 8 nucleotides agree with TRBD1. The V segment lost 4 bases and the J segment 7 bases; nucleotides outside the gene matches: 3. Per the germline V gene, CDR1 is GTSNPN and CDR2 is SVGIG (reference sequence). The CDR3 spans 12 residues. CDR3 region: CAWNRGVNEQFF. CDR3 nucleotide sequence: TGTGCCTGGAACAGGGGGGTGAATGAGCAGTTCTTC.

This clone appeared once. The chain is built from TRBV9 and TRBJ2-2; possible D gene TRBD2, 6 bases. V shed 3 bases and J shed 3 bases, with 12 bases lying between them. Germline CDR1 is SGDLS and CDR2 is YYNGEE. The CDR3 loop spans 15 amino acids. The CDR3 region is CASSGRGKDTGELFF. CDR3 nucleotides: TGTGCCAGCAGCGGGCGGGGTAAGGACACCGGGGAGCTGTTTTTT.

This clone has just one count. The chain links TRBV6-5 to TRBJ2-7; the match to TRBD2 covers 14 bases. The CDR3 is 15 residues long. Trimming removed 4 bases from V and 4 bases from J; junction bases left unmatched: 3. CDR1 and CDR2 (germline): MNHEY, SVGAGI. The CDR3, as DNA: TGTGCCAGCAGTTTAGGACTAGCGGGAGGATACGAGCAGTACTTC. Protein product: CASSLGLAGGYEQYF.

The genes are TRBV11-2 and TRBJ2-3; D perhaps matches TRBD2 (6 bases). V lost 3 bases and J lost 4, with 14 bases in between. This CDR3 is built from 15 residues. Per germline, CDR1 SGHAT and CDR2 FQNNGV. Here the CDR3 DNA reads TGTGCCAGCAGCTTGGGGGGTCACAGCGCAGATACGCAGTATTTT. Translating it yields CASSLGGHSADTQYF.

This clone was seen a single time. The gene calls are TRBV6-6 and TRBJ1-1; a possible D gene is TRBD1 (5 bases). V was cut by 0 bases and J by 1 base, with 12 bases left in between. CDR1 and CDR2 (germline): MNHNY, SVGAGI (reference sequence). CDR3 length equals 16 residues. The CDR3 reads CASSYSSGGGNTEAFF. In DNA, the CDR3 is TGTGCCAGCAGTTACTCGAGTGGGGGGGGGAACACTGAAGCTTTCTTT.

V and J are TRBV24-1 and TRBJ2-3; D unresolved. Germline V gene lookup returns CDR1 KGHDR and CDR2 SFDVKD. CDR3 length: 14 residues. Trimming left V 3 bases short and J 2 bases short, with 8 bases between. Written as DNA, the CDR3 is TGTGCCACCAGTGATGCCGGTGTCACAGATACGCAGTATTTT. Its protein is CATSDAGVTDTQYF.